The next 2 T cell receptor beta chains were all read from a single sample in a study of cytomegalovirus exposure and HLA in healthy donors. Primers: 60 Vbeta forward and 13 Jbeta reverse. TCRdb's copy holds only in-frame clones and misses some; the assay was immunoSEQ multiplex PCR. The sample lists roughly 170,000 clones; 75% to 85% were seen once. Sequencing input: PBMCs. Receptors were obtained from a woman under 40 in good health and CMV-seronegative.

This sequence joins TRBV2 and TRBJ2-4, with D possibly TRBD2 on 6 matching bases. CDR1 and CDR2 (germline): SNHLY, FYNNEI. The ends were cut back, 6 bases at V and 9 bases at J, with 15 bases in the middle. The CDR3 consists of 13 residues. DNA for the CDR3: TGTGCCAGCAGAGGAGGGAGCGCGTCCATTCAGTACTTC. Protein product: CASRGGSASIQYF. Full variable domain (outside the CDR3, taken from reference TRBV2 and TRBJ2-4): EPEVTQTPSHQVTQMGQEVILRCVPISNHLYFYWYRQILGQKVEFLVSFYNNEISEKSEIFDDQFSVERPDGSNFTLKIRSTKLEDSAMYFCASRGGSASIQYFGAGTRLSVL.

This clone was seen a few times. This chain joins TRBV6-1 and TRBJ2-7, with 10 positions matching TRBD1. J gave up 3 bases and V 0 bases, and 5 bases lay outside the gene matches. Germline V lookup: CDR1 MNHNS, CDR2 SASEGT. CDR3 length: 16 residues. CDR3 loop: CASSEAGTGVLYEQYF. Here the CDR3 DNA reads TGTGCCAGCAGTGAAGCGGGGACAGGGGTGCTCTACGAGCAGTACTTC.